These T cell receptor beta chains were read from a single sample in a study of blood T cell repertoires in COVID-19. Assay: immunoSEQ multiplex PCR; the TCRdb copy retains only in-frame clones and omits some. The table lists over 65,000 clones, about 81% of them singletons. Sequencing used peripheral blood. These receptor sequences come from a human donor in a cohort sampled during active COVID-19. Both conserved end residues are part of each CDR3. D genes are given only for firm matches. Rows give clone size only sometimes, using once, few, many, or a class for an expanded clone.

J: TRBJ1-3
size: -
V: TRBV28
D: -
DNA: TGTGCCAGCAGTTTAGGGGGGGGCAAACGCCGCTCTGGAAACACCATATATTTT
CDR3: CASSLGGGKRRSGNTIYF

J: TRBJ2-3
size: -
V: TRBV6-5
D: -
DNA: TGTGCCAGCAGATGGACTACGACTAGCACAGATACGCAGTATTTT
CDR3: CASRWTTTSTDTQYF

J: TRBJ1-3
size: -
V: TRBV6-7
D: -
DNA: TGTGCCAGCAGTTCCGTGGGTGGCAGGGAGGGTGGAAACACCATATATTTT
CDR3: CASSSVGGREGGNTIYF

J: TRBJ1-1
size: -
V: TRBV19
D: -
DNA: TGTGCCAGTAGTATAGATACAGGCGGTACTGAAGCTTTCTTT
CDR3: CASSIDTGGTEAFF

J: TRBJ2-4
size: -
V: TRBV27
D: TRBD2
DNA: TGTGCCAGCAGTGGCGGGAGGAACATTCAGTACTTC
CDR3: CASSGGRNIQYF

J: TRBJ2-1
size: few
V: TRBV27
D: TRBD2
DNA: TGTGCCAGCAGTTTAAGGGAACTAGCGGGTTCCTACAATGAGCAGTTCTTC
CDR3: CASSLRELAGSYNEQFF

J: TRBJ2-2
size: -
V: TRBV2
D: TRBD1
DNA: TGTGCCAGCAGTCGACAGGGGACGTCCCAACCCGGGGAGCTGTTTTTT
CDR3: CASSRQGTSQPGELFF

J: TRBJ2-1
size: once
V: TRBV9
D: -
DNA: TGTGCCAGCAGCGTAGTTGGTAGCGGAGGTGAGCAGTTCTTC
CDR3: CASSVVGSGGEQFF

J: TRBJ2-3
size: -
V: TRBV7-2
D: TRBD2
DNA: TGTGCCAGCAGCTTAAATCCGGCTAGCGGGGGGCAGGATACGCAGTATTTT
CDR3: CASSLNPASGGQDTQYF

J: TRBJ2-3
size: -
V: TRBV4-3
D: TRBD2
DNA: TGCGCCAGCAGCCAAACTAGCGGGAGCACAGATACGCAGTATTTT
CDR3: CASSQTSGSTDTQYF

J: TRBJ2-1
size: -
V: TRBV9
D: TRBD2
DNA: TGTGCCAGCAGCGTGGCTCCACTACCGGGAGGAGTGCAGTTCTTC
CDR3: CASSVAPLPGGVQFF